These 30 T cell receptor beta chains share one sample of origin, sequenced in a study of shared clonotypes between healthy human individuals. The table came from immunoSEQ multiplex PCR; TCRdb's copy has only in-frame clones and leaves some out. The table lists roughly 2.1 million clones, roughly 91% of them singletons. Naive CD8 isolation took CD45RO-negative cells positively selected for CCR7 and excluded terminally differentiated effector memory CD45RA+ cells. The sample taken for sequencing was naive CD8+ T cells from PBMCs. Receptor source: a young man in good health. Some clones in this sample may be carry-over from other donors' samples.

The chain has TRBV25-1 and TRBJ2-7, with D possibly matching TRBD2 (7 bases). Germline V gene data show CDR1 as MGHDK and CDR2 as SYGVNS. The CDR3 consists of 13 residues. Trimming cost V 4 bases and J 2 bases, with 9 bases left between them. CDR3 DNA sequence: TGTGCCAGCAGTGTAGGGGGGGCCTACGAGCAGTACTTC. Residues: CASSVGGAYEQYF.

Concerning this clone itself: Different DNA sequences within this sample yield the same CDR3. The chain couples TRBV6-5 to TRBJ2-1, with D possibly matching TRBD1 (5 bases). Trimming took off 0 bases at V and 9 bases at J, with 6 bases between the two ends. This CDR3 contains 12 residues. Germline CDR1 reads MNHEY; CDR2 reads SVGAGI. This CDR3 is CASSYSGREQFF. DNA of the CDR3: TGTGCCAGCAGTTACTCGGGGCGTGAGCAGTTCTTC.

The chain recombines TRBV4-2 with TRBJ1-2, with 7 nucleotides matching TRBD1. The length of the CDR3 is 16 residues. J lost 4 bases, V lost 0 bases, and 8 bases had no gene match. Germline lookup yields CDR1 LGHNA and CDR2 YNFKEQ. CDR3 sequence reads: CASSQEKGDRAYGYTF. CDR3 coding DNA: TGTGCCAGCAGCCAAGAAAAGGGAGACAGGGCCTATGGCTACACCTTC.

CDR3 sequence (DNA): TGTGCCAGCAGCCACGGACGGAACTACGAGCAGTACTTC. Its translation: CASSHGRNYEQYF. V is TRBV4-2 and J is TRBJ2-7, with unresolved D. From germline, CDR1 is LGHNA and CDR2 YNFKEQ. The CDR3 is made up of 13 amino acids. V was clipped by 3 bases and J by 3 bases, with 9 bases between them.

The chain carries TRBV4-3 and TRBJ1-5; D may be TRBD1 (5 bases). The V gene lost 4 bases and the J gene lost 1 base, with 17 bases spanning the gap. CDR1 and CDR2 from the germline V gene are LGHNA and YSLEER. This CDR3 has 17 amino acids. CDR3 DNA sequence: TGCGCCAGCAGCCTTTATACGACTAAGGGGAGCAATCAGCCCCAGCATTTT. Its protein product is CASSLYTTKGSNQPQHF.

The chain is built from TRBV10-3 and TRBJ1-2; no clear D. Germline CDR1 ENHRY, CDR2 SYGVKD. V was cut by 6 bases and J by 1 base, with 12 bases left in between. The CDR3 loop spans 14 amino acids. CDR3 in amino acids: CAIRRAGDNYGYTF. DNA of the CDR3: TGTGCCATCAGGAGAGCCGGGGATAACTATGGCTACACCTTC.

The chain carries TRBV4-1 and TRBJ2-1; no reliable D call. CDR1 is MGHRA and CDR2 is YSYEKL in the germline V gene. The CDR3 is 16 amino acids. V was clipped by 1 base and J by 0 bases, with 10 bases between them. CDR3 sequence: CASSQAQPSSYNEQFF. The CDR3 DNA sequence: TGCGCCAGCAGCCAAGCACAGCCGAGCTCCTACAATGAGCAGTTCTTC.

The CDR3 DNA follows: TGTGCCAGCAGTTTATCCGGGACTAGCGTCTCCTACGAGCAGTACTTC. It encodes CASSLSGTSVSYEQYF. J is TRBJ2-7 and V is TRBV27; 10 nucleotides match TRBD2. Looked up from germline, CDR1 is MNHEY and CDR2 is SMNVEV (reference sequence). The junction had 2 bases not matched to a gene; V was cut back by 0 bases and J by 0 bases. The CDR3 consists of 16 residues.

The genes are TRBV4-1 and TRBJ2-2; D unresolved. CDR3 size: 16 residues. The V end lost 4 bases, the J end lost 0 bases, and 12 bases lay between the germline ends. CDR1 MGHRA and CDR2 YSYEKL come from the germline V gene. This chain's CDR3 is CASSPRLTANTGELFF. CDR3 DNA sequence: TGCGCCAGCAGCCCCCGTCTTACAGCGAACACCGGGGAGCTGTTTTTT.

The J gene is TRBJ2-3, the V gene TRBV13, with D perhaps TRBD1 or TRBD2 (5 bases each). The CDR3 totals 16 residues. V lost 5 bases and J lost 0, with 15 bases in between. CDR1 is PRHDT, CDR2 FYEKMQ, per germline (reference sequence). In nucleotides, the CDR3 is TGTGCCAGCAGCCCCCGGGACCGTCAAAGCACAGATACGCAGTATTTT. As protein: CASSPRDRQSTDTQYF.

The V call is TRBV7-9, the J call TRBJ2-2, with D perhaps matching TRBD2 (5 bases). CDR1 is SEHNR and CDR2 is FQNEAQ in the germline V gene (reference sequence). The CDR3 is made up of 17 amino acids. Trimming removed 0 bases from V and 7 bases from J, with 18 bases in between. The CDR3 reads CASSLASGWRSGGELFF. The CDR3 region has the DNA TGTGCCAGCAGCTTAGCGTCGGGATGGAGATCAGGCGGGGAGCTGTTTTTT.

The chain couples TRBV7-9 to TRBJ1-1, with a tentative D call TRBD1 (5 bases). CDR1 SEHNR and CDR2 FQNEAQ come from the germline V gene (reference sequence). Trimming cost V 2 bases and J 3 bases, with 7 bases left between them. The CDR3 runs to 13 residues. The CDR3 sequence is CASSLPGYTEAFF. In nucleotides, the CDR3 is TGTGCCAGCAGCTTACCAGGGTACACTGAAGCTTTCTTT.

The sample holds one count of this clone. The genes are TRBV27 and TRBJ2-1; weak D call: TRBD1 (5 bases). Per germline, CDR1 MNHEY and CDR2 SMNVEV (reference sequence). The CDR3 contains 15 residues. V dropped 5 bases and J dropped 0 bases, with 11 bases sitting between them. The CDR3 is CASSNTDSSYNEQFF. The CDR3 DNA sequence: TGTGCCAGCAGTAACACTGACAGCTCCTACAATGAGCAGTTCTTC.

The chain carries TRBV5-1 and TRBJ2-3; 8 nucleotides agree with TRBD1. V was clipped by 4 bases and J by 5 bases; unmatched bases: 6. Germline loops: CDR1 SGHRS, CDR2 YFSETQ. The CDR3 contains 14 residues. This CDR3 reads CASSPDRVGDTQYF. The CDR3 bases are TGCGCCAGCAGCCCGGACAGGGTAGGAGATACGCAGTATTTT.

The V and J genes are TRBV4-3 and TRBJ2-1, with 9 bases aligning to TRBD2. Germline V gene lookup returns CDR1 LGHNA and CDR2 YSLEER. This CDR3 is built from 15 residues. V was pared by 3 bases and J by 8 bases, with 8 bases of the junction left unmatched. The CDR3 DNA follows: TGCGCCAGCAGCCAGTCGCTAGCGGGAATCGATGAGCAGTTCTTC. Its protein product is CASSQSLAGIDEQFF.

On this clone: The sample holds other DNA sequences that translate to the same CDR3. The gene calls are TRBV7-9 and TRBJ2-1; 10 bases are a match to TRBD2. The CDR3 runs to 15 residues. Germline-derived CDR1 and CDR2 are SEHNR and FQNEAQ (reference sequence). The trim removed 4 bases at V and 4 bases at J, leaving 4 bases unmatched. The CDR3 spells CASSSRTSGYNEQFF. The CDR3 coding sequence is TGTGCCAGCAGCTCTCGGACTAGCGGATACAATGAGCAGTTCTTC.

The chain couples TRBV19 to TRBJ1-5; TRBD1 matches at 8 bases. The V gene's germline CDR1 is LNHDA and CDR2 SQIVND (reference sequence). V lost 2 bases to trimming and J lost 0 bases; unmatched junction nucleotides: 9. There are 18 residues in the CDR3. The DNA of the CDR3 is TGTGCCAGTAGTATACCGGGACAGGAAATTTATAGCAATCAGCCCCAGCATTTT. This encodes CASSIPGQEIYSNQPQHF.

The chain joins TRBV7-2 to TRBJ2-1; D may be TRBD2 (6 bases). The CDR3 spans 15 residues. The ends were cut back, 8 bases at V and 2 bases at J, with 16 bases in the middle. From germline, CDR1 is SGHTA and CDR2 FQGNSA. CDR3 DNA: TGTGCCAGCCCCCTCGGCGCTAGCGCCTACAATGAGCAGTTCTTC. Protein product: CASPLGASAYNEQFF. The full variable domain, rest sourced from reference TRBV7-2 and TRBJ2-1, is GAGVSQSPSNKVTEKGKDVELRCDPISGHTALYWYRQSLGQGLEFLIYFQGNSAPDKSGLPSDRFSAERTGGSVSTLTIQRTQQEDSAVYLCASPLGASAYNEQFFGPGTRLTVL.

A word on this clone: The same CDR3 can be traced to other DNA sequences in this sample. The chain is built from TRBV11-2 and TRBJ2-7, with D possibly TRBD1 on 6 matching bases. V was clipped by 3 bases and J by 4 bases, with 10 bases between them. The CDR3 loop spans 13 amino acids. Looked up from germline, CDR1 is SGHAT and CDR2 is FQNNGV. The CDR3 protein is CASSLGTGYEQYF. Written as DNA, the CDR3 is TGTGCCAGCAGCTTGGGTACAGGGTACGAGCAGTACTTC.

The chain carries TRBV9 and TRBJ1-4, with a possible D match to TRBD1 (5 bases). Germline V lookup: CDR1 SGDLS, CDR2 YYNGEE. V lost 0 bases to trimming and J lost 6 bases, with 15 bases between them. There are 16 residues in the CDR3. The CDR3 is CASSVGRRGTDEKLFF. As DNA, the CDR3 is TGTGCCAGCAGCGTAGGGAGGAGGGGAACGGATGAAAAACTGTTTTTT.

The chain has TRBV11-2 and TRBJ2-7; 14 nucleotides agree with TRBD2. Germline CDR1 and CDR2: SGHAT and FQNNGV. Losses at the gene ends were 5 bases for V and 0 bases for J; bases not matched to a gene: 12. This CDR3 spans 19 amino acids. CDR3 in amino acids: CASSNTGTSGGASSYEQYF. CDR3 nucleotide sequence: TGTGCCAGCAGCAACACCGGGACTAGCGGGGGCGCGAGCTCCTACGAGCAGTACTTC.

The V gene is TRBV29-1, the J gene TRBJ2-1; D gene unclear. The CDR3 has 13 residues. In germline, CDR1 is SQVTM, CDR2 ANQGSEA. Trimming removed 0 bases from V and 8 bases from J, with 11 bases in between. This CDR3 is CSVEDRANYEQFF. The CDR3, as DNA: TGCAGCGTTGAAGATCGGGCTAATTATGAGCAGTTCTTC.

Note on this clone: The sample has other DNA sequences that encode this CDR3 too. The rearrangement links TRBV29-1 to TRBJ2-1; the D gene is possibly TRBD1 (5 bases). The CDR3 has 14 residues. Germline CDR1 reads SQVTM; CDR2 reads ANQGSEA. V lost 5 bases and J 0 bases, leaving 11 bases between the germline ends. CDR3: CSVMTVLSYNEQFF. DNA for the CDR3: TGCAGCGTTATGACAGTTCTCTCCTACAATGAGCAGTTCTTC.

To note about this clone: Within the sample, other DNA sequences also encode this same CDR3. The rearrangement uses TRBV27 and TRBJ1-5; 9 nucleotides match TRBD1. Germline values: CDR1 MNHEY, CDR2 SMNVEV (reference sequence). The junction had 0 bases not matched to a gene; V was cut back by 3 bases and J by 0 bases. This CDR3 spans 15 amino acids. CDR3 DNA sequence: TGTGCCAGCAGTTTGGGACAGGGTAGCAATCAGCCCCAGCATTTT. Its translation is CASSLGQGSNQPQHF.

The chain uses TRBV13 and TRBJ2-2; D tentatively reads TRBD1 or TRBD2 (5 bases each). The CDR3 spans 17 residues. Looked up from germline, CDR1 is PRHDT and CDR2 is FYEKMQ (reference sequence). V lost 7 bases to trimming and J lost 0 bases, with 18 bases between them. CDR3 DNA: TGTGCCAGCACCCCGGCGGGTGGACATACGAACACCGGGGAGCTGTTTTTT. This sequence encodes CASTPAGGHTNTGELFF.

The chain carries TRBV29-1 and TRBJ2-7, with D possibly TRBD2 on 5 matching bases. V lost 0 bases and J 5 bases, leaving 23 bases between the germline ends. Germline lookup yields CDR1 SQVTM and CDR2 ANQGSEA. The CDR3 has 17 residues. The CDR3 region is CSVEDHPSVRGPNEQYF. CDR3 in DNA: TGCAGCGTTGAAGATCACCCCTCAGTCCGAGGGCCGAACGAGCAGTACTTC.

Remarks on this clone: At the DNA level, this CDR3 is encoded by other sequences in the same sample as well. The V and J genes are TRBV4-1 and TRBJ2-7; the D gene is possibly TRBD2 (5 bases). CDR3 length: 13 amino acids. From germline, CDR1 is MGHRA and CDR2 YSYEKL. V was shortened by 1 base and J by 5 bases, with 9 bases between the two germline ends. DNA for the CDR3: TGCGCCAGCAGCCAAGTCGGGATCCACGAGCAGTACTTC. This sequence encodes CASSQVGIHEQYF.

The J gene is TRBJ1-1, the V gene TRBV27; D might be TRBD1 (6 bases). Germline CDR1 and CDR2: MNHEY and SMNVEV (reference sequence). The V gene lost 8 bases and the J gene lost 1 base, with 14 bases spanning the gap. This CDR3 has 14 residues. CDR3 amino acids: CASRGGAKNTEAFF. In nucleotides, the CDR3 is TGTGCCAGCCGCGGGGGGGCTAAGAACACTGAAGCTTTCTTT.

For this clone: The sample holds other DNA sequences that translate to the same CDR3. The chain recombines TRBV7-9 with TRBJ2-2, with TRBD2 matching over 12 bases. With V trimmed by 5 bases and J by 4 bases, 2 bases remained unmatched. Germline V gives CDR1 SEHNR, CDR2 FQNEAQ (reference sequence). The CDR3 is 15 amino acids. Here the CDR3 DNA reads TGTGCCAGCAGCGGGACTAGCGGGCCCACCGGGGAGCTGTTTTTT. Its protein product is CASSGTSGPTGELFF.

Turning to this clone: The identical CDR3 is also encoded by other nucleotide sequences in the sample. The V call is TRBV27, the J call TRBJ2-7; the D is unclear. Trimming took off 5 bases at V and 1 base at J, with 9 bases between the two ends. The V gene's germline CDR1 is MNHEY and CDR2 SMNVEV (reference sequence). The CDR3 runs 13 residues. The CDR3 protein is CASSPMGSYEQYF. The CDR3 region has the DNA TGTGCCAGCAGTCCGATGGGGTCCTACGAGCAGTACTTC.